These 32 T cell receptor beta chains were all obtained from the same sample, sequenced in a study of tumor-infiltrating lymphocytes in primary liver carcinoma. With roughly 0.5 ug total RNA as template and a constant-region primer, TCR beta cDNA was made. Employing slightly modified ARM-PCR, three nested multiplex PCR rounds were run, and these gave rise to the TCR beta libraries. Both of the initial two PCR rounds ran for 10 cycles and employed TRBV1-TRBV30 forward primers alongside a C-beta reverse primer. TCRdb reprocessed the multiplex PCR reads via MiXCR and lists one record per CDR3 protein. Here the sample spans about 320,000 distinct CDR3 sequences, 50% to 70% being singletons. Germline DNA was also extracted, and blood RNA was taken from unsorted whole blood. Material: peripheral blood. The receptors here all came from a man aged 35 to 55 with primary liver carcinoma and hepatitis B virus infection.

This clonotype was recorded many times. The rearrangement joins TRBV4-2 to TRBJ2-2; TRBD2 agrees at 7 bases. After removal of 1 base from V and 8 bases from J, the junction contained 13 bases not matched to a gene. Germline lookup yields CDR1 LGHNA and CDR2 YNFKEQ. CDR3 size: 17 residues. The CDR3 reads CASSQVLAALGSGELFF. The CDR3 DNA reads TGTGCCAGCAGCCAAGTCCTAGCGGCTCTAGGATCGGGGGAGCTGTTTTTT.

As concerns this clonotype: A single base separates this from a much larger clone, so it may be a read error. The chain couples TRBV6-2 or TRBV6-3 to TRBJ2-1; no firm D call. The germline gives CDR1 MNHEY, CDR2 SVGEGT. CDR3 length equals 13 residues. V was shortened by 10 bases and J by 6 bases, with 16 bases between the two germline ends. CDR3 nucleotides: TGTGCCATCAGCCCTACCGGTCCCAATGAGCAGTTCTTC. Amino acid sequence: CAISPTGPNEQFF.

Notes on this clonotype: A much larger clone sits a single nucleotide away, making a read error possible. The final CDR3 position lacks the conserved phenylalanine or tryptophan, pointing to a likely read error. The chain is built from TRBV4-1 and TRBJ2-5, with 8 bases aligning to TRBD2. After removal of 1 base from V and 4 bases from J, the junction contained 5 bases not matched to a gene. This CDR3 has 15 residues. The germline V gene has CDR1 MGHRA and CDR2 YSYEKL. The CDR3 nucleotides read TGCGCCAGCAGCCAAGCGACAAGCGGGAGAGAGACCCAGTACCTC. Translation: CASSQATSGRETQYL.

Remarks on this clonotype: This likely comes from a read error, as the CDR3 has no conserved phenylalanine or tryptophan at its end. V and J are TRBV29-1 and TRBJ1-5; the D gene is possibly TRBD1 (6 bases). The CDR3 runs 13 residues. CDR1 is SQVTM and CDR2 is ANQGSEA in the germline V gene. The germline V and J ends were trimmed by 1 base and 7 bases, with 11 bases remaining between them. CDR3 coding DNA: TGCAGCGTTGAAGGGGGGGCTGGACAGCCCCAGCATTCT. This encodes CSVEGGAGQPQHS.

In its sample, this clonotype was seen many times. This chain uses TRBV7-8 with TRBJ2-5; D gene ambiguous. Trimming took off 5 bases at V and 7 bases at J, with 5 bases between the two ends. The CDR3 length is 10 residues. CDR1 SGHVS and CDR2 FQNEAQ come from the germline V gene. CDR3 region: CASSLGTQYF. The CDR3 DNA follows: TGTGCCAGCAGCCTTGGGACCCAGTACTTC. Together with reference TRBV7-8 and TRBJ2-5, the CDR3 gives the full variable domain: GAGVSQSPRYKVAKRGQDVALRCDPISGHVSLFWYQQALGQGPEFLTYFQNEAQLDKSGLPSDRFFAERPEGSVSTLKIQRTQQEDSAVYLCASSLGTQYFGPGTRLLVL.

Remarks on this clonotype: A much more abundant neighbour one base away suggests this may be a read error. V and J are TRBV6-1 and TRBJ1-2, with D possibly TRBD1 on 5 matching bases. This CDR3 is 16 amino acids long. Germline V CDR1 and CDR2: MNHNS, SASEGT. The CDR3 protein is CASNDRTQGINYGHTF. CDR3 nucleotides: TGTGCCAGCAACGATCGGACTCAGGGCATCAACTATGGCCACACCTTC.

The chain uses TRBV28 and TRBJ2-7; 11 bases are shared with TRBD2. The CDR3 length is 14 residues. Looked up from germline, CDR1 is MDHEN and CDR2 is SYDVKM. V shed 4 bases and J 6 bases; nucleotides not matched to a gene: 5. The CDR3 DNA is TGTGCCAGCAGTTCCCGACTAGCGGGAAGCGAGCAGTACTTC. Its translation: CASSSRLAGSEQYF.

This clonotype was detected a few times. This rearrangement joins TRBV6-2 or TRBV6-3 to TRBJ2-2; 8 bases agree with TRBD2. Germline CDR1 MNHEY, CDR2 SVGEGT. J was trimmed by 7 bases and V by 6 bases; bases with no gene match: 19. The CDR3 runs to 18 residues. CDR3 in amino acids: CASSPISGAGVVIGELFF. Here the CDR3 DNA reads TGTGCCAGCAGCCCTATCTCCGGAGCGGGAGTAGTCATCGGGGAGCTGTTTTTT.

As to this clonotype: Mismatch with germline at one junction end may stem from a read error. The chain uses TRBV6-5 and TRBJ1-2; no clear D. Germline V CDR1 and CDR2: MNHEY, SVGAGI. This CDR3 has 14 residues. The CDR3 DNA is TGTGCCTGCAGGAACCACAGACAACTGTATGGCTACACTTTC. Translating gives CACRNHRQLYGYTF.

As regards this clonotype: Germline is not matched at one junction end, which may reflect a read error. The chain recombines TRBV28 with TRBJ2-1, with 7 bases identical to TRBD1. The CDR3 length is 13 residues. Germline values: CDR1 MDHEN, CDR2 SYDVKM. CDR3 amino acids: CANSFQPGTVQFF. The CDR3 DNA follows: TGTGCCAACAGTTTTCAACCCGGGACAGTGCAGTTCTTC.

A note on this clonotype: A much larger clone differs by one base, so this may be a read error. The chain links TRBV10-3 to TRBJ2-1, with 7 positions matching TRBD2. Germline CDR1 ENHRY, CDR2 SYGVKD. The CDR3 is made up of 13 amino acids. The CDR3 here is CAVAGVRGNEHFF. DNA of the CDR3: TGTGCCGTGGCGGGAGTCCGAGGCAATGAGCACTTCTTC.

In this sample, this clonotype turned up a few times. The chain uses TRBV5-1 and TRBJ2-5; TRBD2 matches at 7 bases. This CDR3 contains 16 residues. Germline CDR1 reads SGHRS; CDR2 reads YFSETQ. The junction had 14 bases not matched to a gene; V was cut back by 4 bases and J by 5 bases. CDR3 coding DNA: TGCGCCAGCAGCAGTATACTACAGATGGGGGGGGAGACCCAGTACTTC. It codes for CASSSILQMGGETQYF.

Comments on this clonotype: A read error may explain this, as a much larger clone is one base away. This chain joins TRBV12-3 or TRBV12-4 and TRBJ2-1; 8 positions agree with TRBD2. The CDR3 loop spans 14 amino acids. The V and J ends lost 5 bases and 12 bases, in that order; junction bases with no gene match: 12. CDR3 DNA sequence: TGTGCCAGCAGTATTCCGGGACTAGGATATTCGCAGTTCTTC. Its protein is CASSIPGLGYSQFF.

In regard to this clonotype: Because the CDR3 is missing its conserved closing phenylalanine or tryptophan, this is likely a read error. The gene calls are TRBV6-2 or TRBV6-3 and TRBJ2-1; D possibly corresponds to TRBD1 (6 bases). The CDR3 has 14 amino acids. Germline loops: CDR1 MNHEY, CDR2 SVGEGT. The CDR3 protein is CASTPGALYSEQFI. The CDR3 DNA reads as TGTGCCAGCACCCCAGGGGCCCTATACAGTGAGCAGTTCATC.

This clonotype was seen ten or more times. The chain recombines TRBV5-4 with TRBJ2-7; 13 positions match TRBD2. The V segment lost 4 bases and the J segment 5 bases; nucleotides outside the gene matches: 6. This CDR3 comprises 15 residues. Germline V gene data show CDR1 as SGHNT and CDR2 as YYREEE (reference sequence). This CDR3 is CASSPGLAGEDEQYF. Here the CDR3 DNA reads TGTGCCAGCAGCCCCGGACTAGCGGGAGAGGACGAGCAGTACTTC.

Regarding this clonotype: One end of the junction fails to match germline, which may point to a read error. V is TRBV4-3 and J is TRBJ2-1, with TRBD2 identical over 11 bases. The CDR3 is 16 amino acids. Germline-derived CDR1 and CDR2 are LGHNA and YSLEER. This chain's CDR3 is CSSSQAGTSGYNEQFF. DNA of the CDR3: TGCTCCAGCAGCCAAGCCGGGACTAGCGGCTACAATGAACAGTTCTTC.

On this clonotype: The CDR3 ends on some other residue instead of the conserved phenylalanine or tryptophan, so this is likely a read error. CDR3 in amino acids: CSASRGRMNTEAFL. DNA of the CDR3: TGCAGCGCCAGCAGGGGCCGGATGAACACTGAAGCTTTCCTT. V is TRBV29-1 and J is TRBJ1-1; D is possibly TRBD1 (6 bases). The germline CDR1 and CDR2 sequences are SQVTM and ANQGSEA. V gave up 7 bases and J gave up 0 bases, with 15 bases separating them. This CDR3 is 14 amino acids long.

The CDR3 bases are TGTGCCAGCAGCCGAGGGATGACCTGGGAGCTGTTTTTT. Translating gives CASSRGMTWELFF. The chain recombines TRBV6-5 with TRBJ2-2, with D possibly being TRBD2 (5 bases). Trimming left V 6 bases short and J 9 bases short, with 14 bases between. Germline V CDR1 and CDR2: MNHEY, SVGAGI. The CDR3 length is 13 residues.

Note on this clonotype: An end of the junction does not agree with germline; a read error may underlie this. V usage is TRBV12-3 or TRBV12-4 and J usage is TRBJ2-1, with D tentatively TRBD2 (6 bases). This CDR3 is built from 13 residues. The CDR3 sequence: CVSTRDFSNEQFF. For the CDR3, the DNA is TGTGTCAGCACCCGGGACTTCTCCAATGAGCAGTTCTTC.

This clonotype was found many times. The junction departs from germline at one end; a sequencing error may be responsible. This chain connects TRBV5-1 to TRBJ2-1; TRBD2 aligns across 11 bases. Germline V gene lookup returns CDR1 SGHRS and CDR2 YFSETQ. The CDR3 contains 15 residues. CDR3 bases: TGTGCCAGCAGCTTGACTAGCGGGGCATACAATGAGCAGTTCTTC. Translating gives CASSLTSGAYNEQFF. Supplemented by reference TRBV5-1 and TRBJ2-1, the full variable domain reads KAGVTQTPRYLIKTRGQQVTLSCSPISGHRSVSWYQQTPGQGLQFLFEYFSETQRNKGNFPGRFSGRQFSNSRSEMNVSTLELGDSALYLCASSLTSGAYNEQFFGPGTRLTVL.

Regarding this clonotype: This sequence may be a read error, since a much larger clone differs from it by one base. The genes are TRBV5-4 and TRBJ2-1, with 10 bases identical to TRBD1. Germline trimming cut 4 bases from V and 5 bases from J; bases unmatched to any gene: 12. Germline V gene data show CDR1 as SGHNT and CDR2 as YYREEE (reference sequence). The CDR3 runs to 17 residues. The CDR3 DNA sequence: TGTGCCAGCAGCGACCGGGACAGGGGCATAGGAAACAATGAGCAGTTCTTC. Translating gives CASSDRDRGIGNNEQFF. Drawing the rest from reference TRBV5-4 and TRBJ2-1, the complete variable domain is ETGVTQSPTHLIKTRGQQVTLRCSSQSGHNTVSWYQQALGQGPQFIFQYYREEENGRGNFPPRFSGLQFPNYSSELNVNALELDDSALYLCASSDRDRGIGNNEQFFGPGTRLTVL.

Of note for this clonotype: Possible read error: a much larger clone is one base away. The chain combines TRBV4-3 with TRBJ2-2; D gene unclear. The CDR3 covers 15 residues. CDR1 is LGHNA and CDR2 is YSLEER in the germline V gene. The CDR3, as DNA: TGCGCCAGCAGCCAAGCTGCGAGTTTAACCGTGGAGCTGTTTTTT. This encodes CASSQAASLTVELFF.

Notes on this clonotype: The junction shows a germline mismatch at one end, possibly a read error. This sequence joins TRBV6-2 or TRBV6-3 and TRBJ2-1; the D gene is possibly TRBD2 (5 bases). Germline assignment: CDR1 MNHEY and CDR2 SVGEGT. The CDR3 runs 16 residues. For the CDR3, the DNA is TGTGCCAGCAGACGTCCTCCGGGGAGCTCCTACGATGAGCAGTTCTTC. Translation: CASRRPPGSSYDEQFF.

This clonotype has at least ten counts. The V gene is TRBV11-2, the J gene TRBJ1-1; D is ambiguous. The CDR3 covers 15 residues. CDR1 is SGHAT and CDR2 is FQNNGV in the germline V gene. Trimming took off 2 bases at V and 8 bases at J, with 18 bases between the two ends. The CDR3 protein is CASSLLALGPGEAFF. The CDR3 region has the DNA TGTGCCAGCAGCTTACTTGCCCTTGGACCCGGGGAAGCTTTCTTT.

In the case of this clonotype: Possible read error: a much larger clone is one base away. J is TRBJ2-1 and V is TRBV12-3 or TRBV12-4; TRBD1 aligns across 7 bases. CDR3 length: 16 amino acids. J was trimmed by 5 bases and V by 5 bases; bases with no gene match: 12. In nucleotides, the CDR3 is TGTGCCAGCAGTGGAGCCCCCGGGACAGAAAACAATGAGCAGTTCTTC. Its protein product is CASSGAPGTENNEQFF.

A remark on this clonotype: A much larger clone sits a single nucleotide away, making a read error possible. This chain joins TRBV10-3 and TRBJ2-1, with no clear D. Germline-derived CDR1 and CDR2 are ENHRY and SYGVKD. The CDR3 contains 13 residues. V lost 0 bases to trimming and J lost 8 bases, with 8 bases between them. DNA of the CDR3: TGTGCCATCAGTGAGTCCGACGTTGATGAGCAGTTCTTC. This gives the protein CAISESDVDEQFF.

In regard to this clonotype: A much bigger clone sits one base away, suggesting this may be a read error. V gene TRBV6-1 combines with J gene TRBJ2-1; the match to TRBD2 covers 9 bases. CDR3 length: 14 amino acids. Germline V gene sequence: CDR1 MNHNS, CDR2 SASEGT. Trimming at V came to 7 bases and at J to 9 bases, leaving 10 bases not matched to a gene. The CDR3 DNA reads TGTGCCAGCACCCGACTAGCGGCAGTATTTGAGCAGTTCTTC. Protein: CASTRLAAVFEQFF.

This clonotype was detected a few times. The J gene is TRBJ2-7, the V gene TRBV10-3; 7 bases map to TRBD2. The CDR3 has 14 amino acids. The V gene's germline CDR1 is ENHRY and CDR2 SYGVKD. J was trimmed by 2 bases and V by 11 bases; bases with no gene match: 12. The chain's CDR3 is CAAGGSNVAYEQYF. The CDR3 DNA sequence: TGTGCCGCCGGGGGGTCAAACGTGGCCTACGAGCAGTACTTC.

V gene TRBV5-1 combines with J gene TRBJ2-2; D gene uncertain. Trimming removed 4 bases from V and 3 bases from J, with 13 bases in between. Germline V CDR1 and CDR2: SGHRS, YFSETQ. CDR3 length: 15 amino acids. The CDR3 bases are TGCGCCAGCAGCGATAGGGTCCCGGACACCGGGGAGCTGTTTTTT. It specifies CASSDRVPDTGELFF. The complete variable domain, with remaining parts taken from reference TRBV5-1 and TRBJ2-2, reads KAGVTQTPRYLIKTRGQQVTLSCSPISGHRSVSWYQQTPGQGLQFLFEYFSETQRNKGNFPGRFSGRQFSNSRSEMNVSTLELGDSALYLCASSDRVPDTGELFFGEGSRLTVL.

Notes on this clonotype: A much larger clone lies one base from this, so it may be a read error. The rearrangement links TRBV29-1 to TRBJ1-4, with TRBD1 matching 7 bases. The CDR3 covers 16 residues. From germline, CDR1 is SQVTM and CDR2 ANQGSEA. V lost 1 base to trimming and J lost 5 bases; unmatched junction nucleotides: 10. The CDR3 loop reads CSVEVTGTDLNEKLFF. In nucleotides, the CDR3 is TGCAGCGTTGAAGTCACCGGGACAGACTTAAATGAAAAACTGTTTTTT. Full variable domain (missing parts from reference TRBV29-1 and TRBJ1-4): SAVISQKPSRDICQRGTSLTIQCQVDSQVTMMFWYRQQPGQSLTLIATANQGSEATYESGFVIDKFPISRPNLTFSTLTVSNMSPEDSSIYLCSVEVTGTDLNEKLFFGSGTQLSVL.

This clonotype was observed a handful of times. No conserved phenylalanine or tryptophan is present at the end of the CDR3, so a read error is the likely explanation. The chain joins TRBV20-1 to TRBJ1-1; tentatively, D is TRBD1 (6 bases). Trimming left V 6 bases short and J 6 bases short, with 11 bases between. Per germline, CDR1 DFQATT and CDR2 SNEGSKA (reference sequence). The CDR3 sequence is 11 residues long. In DNA, the CDR3 is TGCAGTGCCTCCAGGGGTCCTGAAGCTTTCCTT. It codes for CSASRGPEAFL.

Only one count was recorded for this clonotype. A single base separates this from a much larger clone, so it may be a read error. This chain links TRBV6-1 with TRBJ2-2; D is perhaps TRBD1 (6 bases). The CDR3 has 15 residues. Germline V lookup: CDR1 MNHNS, CDR2 SASEGT. V was cut by 10 bases and J by 3 bases, with 18 bases left in between. As DNA, the CDR3 is TGTGCCACCAGGAACAACAGGGAATACACCGGGGAGCTGTTTTTT. This sequence encodes CATRNNREYTGELFF.